This T cell receptor (beta chain) stems from a study of regulatory T cells in long-lasting Graves disease. Study-level findings and limits: The small sample size may have reduced accuracy.

Trimming took 0 bases from V and 6 from J; bases not matched to a gene: 9. In germline, CDR1 is SGHRS, CDR2 YFSETQ. The CDR3 has 17 amino acids. To make TCR beta libraries, researchers used iRepertoire HTBI primers and Arm-PCR of CDR3 regions. In TCRdb, the multiplex PCR reads were re-called with MiXCR into one record per CDR3 protein. In the table there are 550,000 or so distinct CDR3 sequences, about 11% of which are singletons. The time point is: newly diagnosed GD, antithyroid drugs for less than 3 months. The TCR library used RNA extracted from PBMCs. For this clonotype: No antigen is known for it.

A further study also used this sample, focusing on T cells in Graves' hyperthyroidism and ophthalmopathy. That study adds: Researchers found most expanded thyroid clonotypes above 0.001 in blood as well.

The chain carries TRBV5-1 and TRBJ2-2; 9 nucleotides align to TRBD1. The sample in question was peripheral blood mononuclear cells (PBMCs), obtained at new diagnosis, from a patient treated with antithyroid drugs. This clonotype was obtained from a young woman with Graves disease. CDR3 nucleotides: TGCGCCAGCAGCTTGGGGAAAAGACAGGGGGTTGCCGGGGAGCTGTTTTTT. This sequence encodes CASSLGKRQGVAGELFF.